Sequencing of this TCR beta chain was carried out in a study of radiotherapy plus CTLA-4 blockade in lung cancer listed by TCRdb under 2018. Background for the entire study: Objective responses were observed in about a sixth of enrolled patients, and disease control was achieved in 31%.

Worth noting for this clone: It lacks a known antigen. Per-base qualities were not stored, and no clone one base away is much larger.

Overall results and qualifications from the work: After treatment with radiotherapy and ipilimumab, TCR clones that originated in tumors expanded in peripheral blood. The strongest predictors of response were reported to be early dynamic shifts in blood T cell clones along with a rise in serum interferon-beta following radiation.

V is clipped by 2 bases and J by 2 bases, and the sequence between their germline boundaries is 13 bases long. Inclusive of the bounding cysteine and phenylalanine, the CDR3 is 15 residues long. The DNA shown is the 45-base CDR3, in frame from base 1. Per the germline V gene, MNHEY is the CDR1 and SVGAGI is the CDR2. Focal radiation therapy combined with CTLA-4 blockade (ipilimumab) was tested in patients with chemo-refractory metastatic non-small-cell lung cancer. Receptor libraries were prepared by the immunoSEQ multiplex PCR assay. The source is immuneACCESS, and TCRdb retained only in-frame sequences with V and J called. Part of the clones is not carried over; for the studies checked, unresolved V genes explain less than half of this, and the remainder is unexplained. The sample records 130,000 or so clones, 85% to 90% of which are singletons. Together, the top ten hold over 6% of the sample.

The sample consisted of peripheral blood, taken from a patient treated with radiotherapy plus ipilimumab. The TCR originated in a human donor with non-small cell lung cancer that progressed on radiotherapy plus ipilimumab. The rearranged segments are TRBV6-5 and TRBJ2-7; a tentative D call is TRBD1 (5 bases match). In nucleotide form, the sequence is TGTGCCAGCAGTTACGAGCCAACAGGTCCCTACGAGCAGTACTTC. This encodes CASSYEPTGPYEQYF.